This T cell receptor beta chain was recorded in a study of early T cells in non-severe SARS-CoV-2 infection. Overall study context: With bulk RNA from unsorted whole blood as input, sequencing yielded unpaired chains. Study findings and constraints: Anti-spike CD8 responses were favored by VDJdb matching, which missed private and CD4 specificities.

V shed 7 bases and J 0 bases; nucleotides not matched to a gene: 8. Germline assignment: CDR1 SNHLY and CDR2 FYNNEI. The CDR3 is made up of 16 amino acids. Only a few counts were recorded for this clonotype. What it binds is not known. Unique molecular identifiers were attached to individual cDNA molecules. TCRdb independently ran MiXCR on the 5' RACE reads; one entry per CDR3 protein. The data contain around 66,000 distinct CDR3 sequences, about 13% of them seen just once; the ten biggest clones take up about 8.3%. The sequencing input was whole blood. The TCR comes from an adult who was a healthcare worker with PCR-confirmed SARS-CoV-2 infection or an uninfected control (not recorded which). This rearrangement joins TRBV2 to TRBJ2-1, with TRBD1 identical over 8 bases. The chain's CDR3 is CASTLGTGSSYNEQFF. DNA of the CDR3: TGTGCCAGCACCCTAGGGACAGGAAGCTCCTACAATGAGCAGTTCTTC. The whole variable domain, filled in from reference TRBV2 and TRBJ2-1, reads EPEVTQTPSHQVTQMGQEVILRCVPISNHLYFYWYRQILGQKVEFLVSFYNNEISEKSEIFDDQFSVERPDGSNFTLKIRSTKLEDSAMYFCASTLGTGSSYNEQFFGPGTRLTVL.